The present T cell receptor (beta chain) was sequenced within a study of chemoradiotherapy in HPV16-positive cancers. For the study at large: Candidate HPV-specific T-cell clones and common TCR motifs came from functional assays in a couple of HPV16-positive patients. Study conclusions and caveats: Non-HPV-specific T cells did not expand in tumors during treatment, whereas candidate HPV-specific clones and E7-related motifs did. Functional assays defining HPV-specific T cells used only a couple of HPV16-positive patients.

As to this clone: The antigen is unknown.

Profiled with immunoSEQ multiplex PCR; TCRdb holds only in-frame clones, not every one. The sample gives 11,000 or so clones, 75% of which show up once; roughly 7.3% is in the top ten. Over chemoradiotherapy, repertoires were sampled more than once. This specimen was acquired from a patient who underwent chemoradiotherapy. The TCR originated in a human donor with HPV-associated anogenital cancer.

CDR3 protein: CAWSVILGGAQYF. As DNA, the CDR3 is TGTGCCTGGAGTGTCATTTTAGGAGGCGCGCAGTATTTT. The rearrangement uses TRBV30 and TRBJ2-3, with D tentatively TRBD2 (5 bases). Trimming pared 0 bases from V and 10 bases from J, leaving 14 bases between. Germline V gene data show CDR1 as GTSNPN and CDR2 as SVGIG (reference sequence). The CDR3 consists of 13 residues.